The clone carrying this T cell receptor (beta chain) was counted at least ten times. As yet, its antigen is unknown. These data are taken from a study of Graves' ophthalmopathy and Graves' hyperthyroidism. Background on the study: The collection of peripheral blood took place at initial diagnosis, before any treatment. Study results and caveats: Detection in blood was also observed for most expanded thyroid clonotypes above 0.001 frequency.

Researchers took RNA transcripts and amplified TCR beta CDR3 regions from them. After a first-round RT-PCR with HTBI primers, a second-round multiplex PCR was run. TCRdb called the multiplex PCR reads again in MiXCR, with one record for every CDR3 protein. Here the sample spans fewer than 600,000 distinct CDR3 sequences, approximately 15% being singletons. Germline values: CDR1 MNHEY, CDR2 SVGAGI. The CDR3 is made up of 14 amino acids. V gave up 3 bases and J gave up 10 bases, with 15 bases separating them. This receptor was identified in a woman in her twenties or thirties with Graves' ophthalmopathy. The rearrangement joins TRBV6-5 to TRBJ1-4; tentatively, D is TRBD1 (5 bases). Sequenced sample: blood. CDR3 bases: TGTGCCAGCAGTTATGGCAGGGAGACAGTAAAACTGTTTTTT. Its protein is CASSYGRETVKLFF.